Sequencing of this T cell receptor (beta chain) was carried out in a study of PD-1 blockade in classical Hodgkin lymphoma (TCRdb year 2020). Looking at the study overall: Nivolumab dosing was 3 mg/kg intravenously every 2 weeks, continuing until either disease progression or unacceptable toxicity. The study used CyTOF and TCR beta sequencing to define a peripheral blood immune signature of response to PD-1 blockade in classical Hodgkin lymphoma. Study-level results and caveats: Only a single clinical trial cohort was studied, and what caused the repertoire differences, possibly disease activity or prior therapy, remained undefined. Lower diversity was observed in patients in whom nivolumab was started less than 1 year after ASCT, and these patients were excluded from later analyses so that confounding by immune reconstitution would be avoided. Trial patients with a complete response had baseline diversity similar to that of newly diagnosed patients, while partial responders and progressors had significantly lower diversity. A significant rise by C4D1 was seen in CD4+ but not CD8+ TCR diversity (p=0.0027 vs p=0.16), with the rise being most apparent in complete responders (p=0.02). Baseline TCR diversity was reported to be lower in newly diagnosed patients than in healthy donors, and even lower in relapsed/refractory patients.

Per the publication, the time point label means: cycle 2 day 1 (C2D1) of nivolumab. Relapse after autologous stem cell transplantation had occurred in all trial patients, and cohorts A, B and C were distinguished by prior brentuximab vedotin exposure. A total of under 70 patients with relapsed/refractory classical Hodgkin lymphoma made up the trial cohort, and each patient's best overall response was complete response, partial response or progressive disease. Single-agent nivolumab was administered to trial patients in the multi-cohort phase II CheckMate 205 trial. Best overall response was determined by an independent review committee according to the 2007 International Working Group response criteria. Trial PBMCs were collected immediately before nivolumab initiation (C1D1) and during therapy at cycle 2 day 1 and cycle 4 day 1. Peripheral blood was collected in 8 mL Vacutainer Cell Preparation Tubes, from which PBMCs were isolated by centrifugation and then cryopreserved.

Including the terminal cysteine and phenylalanine, the CDR3 comprises 14 residues. The sequence is cut down to CDR3 DNA, 42 bases in frame from base 1. Trimming removed 6 bases from V and 5 bases from J, leaving 11 bases between the germline ends. The germline V gene yields MNHEY for CDR1 and SVGAGI for CDR2. Regarding this clone: Its specific antigen is unknown. No qualities accompany the bases; no much larger clone lies one base away.

The Qiagen DNeasy kit was used to extract genomic DNA both from unsorted PBMCs and from the negatively selected CD4+ and CD8+ fractions. TCR beta CDR3 regions were amplified by immunoSEQ multiplex PCR using primers annealing to V and J segments. A synthetic immune receptor repertoire was used to minimize amplification bias, and remaining bias was computationally removed after sequencing. In the source study's methods: Repertoire diversity was quantified as the Shannon entropy index using custom Python scripts. The unsorted, CD4+ and CD8+ repertoires were each analyzed separately, with the exception of combined analyses, where CD4+ and CD8+ sequences were merged in silico. Clonal expansion was defined as a frequency increase of at least 2-fold after treatment compared with C1D1, and clones undetected at baseline were assigned a pseudocount of 0.5. Singleton clones were defined as clones with 0 or 1 copy at C1D1, and non-singleton clones were defined as clones with 2 or more copies. Clones expanded in unsorted samples were annotated as CD4+, CD8+ or unknown by matching protein sequences in sorted samples from the same patient. Wilcoxon tests on paired samples were used to test changes in diversity from C1D1 to C4D1. TCRdb took over this immuneACCESS table, retaining in-frame rearrangements with V and J assigned. Such tables are incomplete; in checked studies, under half of the missing clones stem from an unresolved V gene, and the remainder is unexplained. That table gives V, J and clone size, and the DNA gave D and trimming. The sample table lists some 84,000 clones, 85% to 95% of them with a count of one. Jointly, the top ten make up over 2.5% of the sample.

This sample comprised peripheral blood mononuclear cells (PBMCs), obtained before the second cycle of nivolumab. Here the chain combines TRBV6-5 and TRBJ1-6; the D gene is perhaps TRBD1, from 5 matching bases. The receptor was isolated from a human donor with classical Hodgkin lymphoma. DNA sequence: TGTGCCAGCAGGTCCCGGGGCGATAATTCACCCCTCCACTTT. Translated, it reads CASRSRGDNSPLHF.